The 21 T cell receptor beta chains reported below all come from one sample, sequenced in a study of T cell responses to AZD1222 COVID-19 vaccine. Measured with immunoSEQ multiplex PCR; TCRdb has only the in-frame clones, and not every one. The sample lists under 95,000 clones; about nine tenths were seen once. Sequenced here: peripheral blood, sampled on day 0 of AZD1222 vaccination. The origin of the receptors is an adult in good health.

CDR3 protein: CASSRKGVNTEAFF. CDR3 coding DNA: TGTGCCAGCAGTCGAAAAGGGGTGAACACTGAAGCTTTCTTT. The chain uses TRBV6-2 or TRBV6-3 and TRBJ1-1; a possible D gene is TRBD1 (5 bases). V gave up 5 bases and J gave up 0 bases, with 10 bases separating them. The CDR3 consists of 14 residues. From germline, CDR1 is MNHEY and CDR2 SVGEGT.

CDR3 loop: CASSLSVPGPGHTIYF. The CDR3 DNA follows: TGTGCCAGCAGCTTATCAGTTCCCGGGCCCGGGCACACCATATATTTT. The chain joins TRBV7-9 to TRBJ1-3; no clear D. The CDR3 runs to 16 residues. V was shortened by 2 bases and J by 8 bases, with 19 bases between the two germline ends. Looked up from germline, CDR1 is SEHNR and CDR2 is FQNEAQ (reference sequence).

The J gene is TRBJ2-7, the V gene TRBV27, with TRBD2 as a possible D gene (7 bases). Germline values: CDR1 MNHEY, CDR2 SMNVEV (reference sequence). The ends were cut back, 8 bases at V and 0 bases at J, with 14 bases in the middle. The CDR3 extends over 14 amino acids. The DNA of the CDR3 is TGTGCCAGCTCTCAGGGGACTACCTCCTACGAGCAGTACTTC. Amino acid sequence: CASSQGTTSYEQYF.

This clone was seen a few times. The chain combines TRBV4-3 with TRBJ2-3, with 7 positions matching TRBD2. This CDR3 contains 16 residues. The germline V gene encodes CDR1 LGHNA and CDR2 YSLEER. J was trimmed by 1 base and V by 0 bases; bases with no gene match: 4. CDR3 amino acids: CASSQDPSGRTDTQYF. Here the CDR3 DNA reads TGCGCCAGCAGCCAAGATCCTAGCGGCCGCACAGATACGCAGTATTTT.

The chain couples TRBV25-1 to TRBJ2-7, with 7 bases that match TRBD1. Germline CDR1 is MGHDK and CDR2 is SYGVNS. V shed 8 bases and J 4 bases; nucleotides not matched to a gene: 8. This CDR3 is 13 amino acids long. The CDR3 DNA reads as TGTGCCAGCGGCTCCGGGACAGCATACGAGCAGTACTTC. As protein: CASGSGTAYEQYF.

This clone was detected a few times. This rearrangement joins TRBV3-1 (or the pseudogene TRBV3-2) to TRBJ1-1; no clear D. The germline gives CDR1 LGHDT, CDR2 YNNKEL (reference sequence). This CDR3 has 16 amino acids. V lost 1 base, J lost 0 bases, and 12 bases lay in between. CDR3 nucleotides: TGTGCCAGCAGCCAAGGAGGAGGGCGGATGAACACTGAAGCTTTCTTT. Translated, it gives CASSQGGGRMNTEAFF.

The chain employs TRBV29-1 and TRBJ2-5; a possible D gene is TRBD2 (5 bases). The CDR3 has 14 amino acids. The germline V and J ends were trimmed by 1 base and 4 bases, with 13 bases remaining between them. In germline, CDR1 is SQVTM, CDR2 ANQGSEA. As DNA, the CDR3 is TGCAGCGTTGAAGGGGAGTACGGTTTAGAGACCCAGTACTTC. Translating gives CSVEGEYGLETQYF.

V is TRBV9 and J is TRBJ2-1; 10 bases line up with TRBD2. CDR3 size: 15 residues. Germline V gene data show CDR1 as SGDLS and CDR2 as YYNGEE. The junction had 3 bases not matched to a gene; V was cut back by 2 bases and J by 4 bases. The chain's CDR3 is CASSVLAGGYNEQFF. The DNA for the CDR3 is TGTGCCAGCAGCGTTTTAGCGGGAGGATACAATGAGCAGTTCTTC.

The chain joins TRBV7-2 to TRBJ2-7; 7 bases align to TRBD2. The V gene's germline CDR1 is SGHTA and CDR2 FQGNSA. The CDR3 extends over 13 amino acids. V shed 6 bases and J 4 bases; nucleotides not matched to a gene: 6. The CDR3 nucleotides are TGTGCCAGCAGTCCTAGCGGACCTTACGAGCAGTACTTC. Its protein product is CASSPSGPYEQYF. The full variable domain, its missing parts supplied by reference TRBV7-2 and TRBJ2-7, is GAGVSQSPSNKVTEKGKDVELRCDPISGHTALYWYRQSLGQGLEFLIYFQGNSAPDKSGLPSDRFSAERTGGSVSTLTIQRTQQEDSAVYLCASSPSGPYEQYFGPGTRLTVT.

The genes are TRBV6-5 and TRBJ2-1; D gene ambiguous. Trimming pared 4 bases from V and 2 bases from J, leaving 12 bases between. The germline V gene encodes CDR1 MNHEY and CDR2 SVGAGI. CDR3 length equals 15 residues. The DNA of the CDR3 is TGTGCCAGCAGTTTGGACCAAAAACCCTACAATGAGCAGTTCTTC. The encoded protein is CASSLDQKPYNEQFF.

V usage is TRBV9 and J usage is TRBJ1-2; D is ambiguous. The V gene lost 0 bases and the J gene lost 8 bases, with 17 bases spanning the gap. In germline, CDR1 is SGDLS, CDR2 YYNGEE. CDR3 size: 15 residues. CDR3 protein: CASSVGAGRVEGYTF. Here the CDR3 DNA reads TGTGCCAGCAGCGTAGGGGCAGGAAGGGTCGAAGGCTACACCTTC.

The chain has TRBV7-2 and TRBJ1-5; D perhaps matches TRBD1 (5 bases). Per the germline V gene, CDR1 is SGHTA and CDR2 is FQGNSA. The V end was cut by 1 base, the J end by 6 bases, with 13 bases between. CDR3 length: 15 amino acids. CDR3 amino acids: CASSLGAPGAQPQHF. In DNA, the CDR3 is TGTGCCAGCAGCTTAGGCGCGCCTGGGGCTCAGCCCCAGCATTTT.

V is TRBV7-2 and J is TRBJ2-7; 8 nucleotides line up with TRBD2. Germline V gene data show CDR1 as SGHTA and CDR2 as FQGNSA. Trimming removed 1 base from V and 6 bases from J; junction bases left unmatched: 8. The CDR3 has 15 amino acids. CDR3 in amino acids: CASSLDGAGVREQYF. The CDR3 DNA reads as TGTGCCAGCAGCTTAGATGGAGCGGGAGTCCGCGAGCAGTACTTC.

The chain couples TRBV5-1 to TRBJ2-7, with D tentatively TRBD2 (5 bases). Germline CDR1 SGHRS, CDR2 YFSETQ. This CDR3 has 14 amino acids. The ends were cut back, 1 base at V and 1 base at J, with 9 bases in the middle. The CDR3 coding sequence is TGCGCCAGCAGCTTGCTCGGGGATTCCTACGAGCAGTACTTC. As protein: CASSLLGDSYEQYF. Complete variable domain (other parts from reference TRBV5-1 and TRBJ2-7): KAGVTQTPRYLIKTRGQQVTLSCSPISGHRSVSWYQQTPGQGLQFLFEYFSETQRNKGNFPGRFSGRQFSNSRSEMNVSTLELGDSALYLCASSLLGDSYEQYFGPGTRLTVT.

This chain joins TRBV6-2 or TRBV6-3 and TRBJ2-1; a possible D gene is TRBD2 (6 bases). Germline CDR1 MNHEY, CDR2 SVGEGT. Trimming left V 5 bases short and J 8 bases short, with 7 bases between. This CDR3 has 11 residues. The CDR3 nucleotides read TGTGCCAGCAGTAAGCGGGATGAGCAGTTCTTC. Translation gives CASSKRDEQFF.

The rearrangement joins TRBV20-1 to TRBJ2-5; D uncertain. Germline CDR1 DFQATT, CDR2 SNEGSKA (reference sequence). This CDR3 has 10 amino acids. Trimming stripped 6 bases from V and 7 bases from J, with 9 bases between. The CDR3 protein is CSAFYGTQYF. CDR3 DNA: TGCAGTGCCTTCTACGGGACCCAGTACTTC.

The chain has TRBV5-6 and TRBJ1-1; TRBD1 agrees at 9 bases. The CDR3 covers 16 residues. Germline V lookup: CDR1 SGHDT, CDR2 YYEEEE. The V and J ends lost 5 bases and 3 bases, in that order; junction bases with no gene match: 11. The CDR3 bases are TGTGCCAGCAGTGCCACAGGGGGCTCCGTCTACACTGAAGCTTTCTTT. Amino acids: CASSATGGSVYTEAFF.

V is TRBV19 and J is TRBJ2-2; 7 bases map to TRBD1. This CDR3 has 14 residues. Germline CDR1 reads LNHDA; CDR2 reads SQIVND (reference sequence). V lost 11 bases to trimming and J lost 5 bases; unmatched junction nucleotides: 11. The CDR3 here is CASLPGGSTGELFF. The CDR3 DNA sequence: TGTGCCTCTCTGCCAGGGGGATCAACCGGGGAGCTGTTTTTT.

This rearrangement joins TRBV14 to TRBJ1-1, with unresolved D. The germline V gene encodes CDR1 SGHDN and CDR2 FVKESK. Trimming shortened V by 4 bases and J by 5 bases, and 20 bases separated the two germline ends. The CDR3 is 16 amino acids. CDR3 bases: TGTGCCAGCAGCCCGCCGGGGTTGCCAGGTAGGACTGAAGCTTTCTTT. It specifies CASSPPGLPGRTEAFF.

On this clone: The same CDR3 can be traced to other DNA sequences in this sample. V and J are TRBV3-1 (or the pseudogene TRBV3-2) and TRBJ2-7, with unresolved D. Deletions cut 2 bases from V and 1 base from J, with 0 bases between. The V gene's germline CDR1 is LGHDT and CDR2 YNNKEL (reference sequence). The CDR3 has 11 residues. CDR3 region: CASSQSYEQYF. CDR3 DNA sequence: TGTGCCAGCAGCCAATCCTACGAGCAGTACTTC.

The rearrangement links TRBV7-2 to TRBJ1-5; tentative D call: TRBD1 (5 bases). Germline-derived CDR1 and CDR2 are SGHTA and FQGNSA. Trimming shortened V by 5 bases and J by 7 bases, and 15 bases separated the two germline ends. This CDR3 contains 14 residues. CDR3 sequence (DNA): TGTGCCAGCAGCCCTCGGGAGGGACGCCAGCCCCAGCATTTT. It encodes CASSPREGRQPQHF.